Each of the 9 T cell receptor beta chains below was sequenced from the same sample in a study of a mutant IDH1 vaccine in newly diagnosed glioma. These TCRs are of unknown antigen specificity. Time point denoted: week 47, end of study. Vaccine doses each comprised 300 ug of mutant IDH1 20-mer peptide, with topical imiquimod. Measured with immunoSEQ multiplex PCR; TCRdb has only the in-frame clones, and not every one. The sample has roughly 86,000 clones, about 90% seen once. The sequences come from PBMCs, collected from a glioma patient whose treatment included an IDH1 peptide vaccine. The receptor set was obtained from a woman aged 45-59 years with glioma.

This clone occurred once. CDR3 loop: CASSLGQVNQPQHF. DNA of the CDR3: TGTGCCAGCAGCTTGGGACAGGTCAATCAGCCCCAGCATTTT. The chain has TRBV6-6 and TRBJ1-5; 8 bases map to TRBD1. Germline CDR1 reads MNHNY; CDR2 reads SVGAGI (reference sequence). The CDR3 length is 14 residues. V lost 6 bases and J lost 3; bases outside the gene matches: 4.

The chain carries TRBV10-1 and TRBJ2-4, with D perhaps TRBD2 (5 bases). The germline V gene encodes CDR1 WNHNN and CDR2 SYGVQD (reference sequence). The V and J ends lost 0 bases and 8 bases respectively, with 11 bases between them. The CDR3 has 14 residues. The CDR3 reads CASSESRGLDIQYF. In DNA, the CDR3 is TGCGCCAGCAGTGAGTCGAGAGGGTTGGACATTCAGTACTTC.

This clone was seen just once. The V and J genes are TRBV23-1 and TRBJ1-5, with 12 bases identical to TRBD1. TRBV23-1 belongs to the ORF category, with a function that is uncertain. With 2 bases clipped from V and 7 bases from J, the junction kept 6 bases outside the gene matches. This CDR3 spans 16 amino acids. CDR3 amino acids: CASSQQGQGAQQPQHF. The CDR3 DNA reads as TGCGCCAGCAGTCAACAGGGACAGGGGGCCCAGCAGCCCCAGCATTTT.

This clone has just one count. V gene TRBV19 combines with J gene TRBJ1-1; 7 bases are shared with TRBD1. Germline CDR1 is LNHDA and CDR2 is SQIVND (reference sequence). This CDR3 comprises 15 residues. The V segment lost 4 bases and the J segment 2 bases; nucleotides outside the gene matches: 7. The CDR3 nucleotides are TGTGCCAGTAGTACCCCGGGACAGCTCAACACTGAAGCTTTCTTT. This sequence encodes CASSTPGQLNTEAFF.

The chain links TRBV9 to TRBJ2-1; 13 nucleotides line up with TRBD2. This CDR3 has 16 amino acids. The trim removed 4 bases at V and 4 bases at J, leaving 5 bases unmatched. Germline CDR1 and CDR2: SGDLS and YYNGEE. In DNA, the CDR3 is TGTGCCAGCAGCACCTTGGGACTAGCGGGGTACAATGAGCAGTTCTTC. The encoded protein is CASSTLGLAGYNEQFF.

The rearrangement uses TRBV29-1 and TRBJ2-5; 9 bases fit TRBD1. The CDR3 is 14 residues long. The germline V gene encodes CDR1 SQVTM and CDR2 ANQGSEA. V lost 3 bases and J lost 4; bases outside the gene matches: 6. The CDR3 DNA sequence: TGCAGCGTTGATCAACGGGACAGGGCAGAGACCCAGTACTTC. This sequence encodes CSVDQRDRAETQYF.

The chain links TRBV10-1 to TRBJ2-1, with D perhaps TRBD1 (6 bases). The CDR3 is 15 residues long. Germline V gene data show CDR1 as WNHNN and CDR2 as SYGVQD (reference sequence). Trimming removed 3 bases from V and 3 bases from J, with 12 bases in between. CDR3 amino acids: CASSEGTPYYNEQFF. In DNA form, the CDR3 reads TGCGCCAGCAGTGAAGGGACACCTTACTACAATGAGCAGTTCTTC.

The chain joins TRBV11-2 to TRBJ2-2, with 10 positions matching TRBD2. J was trimmed by 4 bases and V by 3 bases; bases with no gene match: 11. Germline V gives CDR1 SGHAT, CDR2 FQNNGV. The CDR3 has 18 residues. The CDR3 bases are TGTGCCAGCAGCTTCCCTGGCCAGCGGGAGGGTAGCACCGGGGAGCTGTTTTTT. Its protein product is CASSFPGQREGSTGELFF.

This clone was detected only once. The chain employs TRBV2 and TRBJ2-1, with TRBD2 matching 9 bases. The germline CDR1 and CDR2 sequences are SNHLY and FYNNEI. This CDR3 region has 13 residues. J lost 8 bases, V lost 8 bases, and 7 bases had no gene match. Here the CDR3 DNA reads TGTGCCAGCGGGGAGCGGGAGGCCGATGAGCAGTTCTTC. Residues: CASGEREADEQFF.